The 29 T cell receptor beta chains given below trace back to one sample, sequenced in a study of T cell repertoires in cytomegalovirus infection. TCRdb reprocessed the reads via MiXCR and lists one record per CDR3 protein. The data hold around 450,000 distinct CDR3 sequences, with roughly a third observed a single time. The sample consisted of PBMCs. These receptors were collected from a human donor in good health (CMV status not recorded). Some clones in this sample may be carry-over from other donors' samples.

The chain uses TRBV16 and TRBJ2-7; TRBD1 matches 11 bases. The CDR3 loop spans 15 amino acids. Germline V gene sequence: CDR1 KGHSY, CDR2 FQNENV. Trimming took 0 bases from V and 4 from J; bases not matched to a gene: 2. CDR3 in DNA: TGTGCCAGCAGCCAATCGGGGACAGGGGGTTACGAGCAGTACTTC. The encoded protein is CASSQSGTGGYEQYF.

The chain recombines TRBV12-3 or TRBV12-4 with TRBJ2-1; 8 bases are shared with TRBD1. J was trimmed by 4 bases and V by 10 bases; bases with no gene match: 3. The CDR3 spans 12 residues. The CDR3 loop is CATRDRYNEQFF. The CDR3 DNA is TGTGCCACCCGGGACAGGTACAATGAGCAGTTCTTC.

V and J are TRBV11-2 and TRBJ2-1, with a weak D call TRBD2 (6 bases). The germline V and J ends were trimmed by 1 base and 1 base, with 14 bases remaining between them. Germline CDR1 is SGHAT and CDR2 is FQNNGV. There are 17 residues in the CDR3. The CDR3 sequence is CASSLAILALSYNEQFF. In DNA form, the CDR3 reads TGTGCCAGCAGCTTAGCAATCCTAGCGTTGTCCTACAATGAGCAGTTCTTC.

This clonotype was picked up a small number of times. The gene calls are TRBV6-1 and TRBJ2-7; 7 bases are a match to TRBD1. V dropped 1 base and J dropped 2; count of bases not matched to a gene: 5. Germline CDR1 is MNHNS and CDR2 is SASEGT. The length of the CDR3 is 15 residues. The CDR3: CASSEETGAPYEQYF. The CDR3 DNA reads TGTGCCAGCAGTGAAGAAACAGGGGCCCCCTACGAGCAGTACTTC.

There are many counts of this clonotype. The J gene is TRBJ1-2, the V gene TRBV12-3 or TRBV12-4, with D possibly matching TRBD1 (5 bases). V was clipped by 6 bases and J by 1 base, with 9 bases between them. The CDR3 is 13 residues long. CDR3 in DNA: TGTGCCAGCAGCCCGGACAATAACTATGGCTACACCTTC. Its translation: CASSPDNNYGYTF.

The chain joins TRBV14 to TRBJ1-1; 8 bases agree with TRBD1. This CDR3 comprises 17 residues. Germline assignment: CDR1 SGHDN and CDR2 FVKESK. Trimming at V came to 3 bases and at J to 6 bases, leaving 15 bases not matched to a gene. The CDR3 here is CASSQSIPGTGGSEAFF. Written as DNA, the CDR3 is TGTGCCAGCAGCCAGTCTATTCCCGGAACAGGGGGATCTGAAGCTTTCTTT.

The sample holds a few counts of this clonotype. The chain is built from TRBV6-6 and TRBJ1-6; D is ambiguous. Germline V gene data show CDR1 as MNHNY and CDR2 as SVGAGI (reference sequence). V was pared by 3 bases and J by 5 bases, with 11 bases between. The CDR3 runs 15 residues. Here the CDR3 reads CASSYGGQDNSPLHF. CDR3 nucleotides: TGTGCCAGCAGTTATGGCGGTCAGGATAATTCACCCCTCCACTTT.

The chain has TRBV7-8 and TRBJ2-3; TRBD2 aligns across 11 bases. The CDR3 contains 15 residues. Trimming removed 5 bases from V and 2 bases from J; junction bases left unmatched: 3. Per germline, CDR1 SGHVS and CDR2 FQNEAQ. CDR3 sequence (DNA): TGTGCCAGCAGCGCTAGCGGGGGGAACACAGATACGCAGTATTTT. Its translation: CASSASGGNTDTQYF.

The chain uses TRBV11-2 and TRBJ1-1; TRBD1 matches at 7 bases. The CDR3 spans 18 residues. The V gene end was trimmed by 1 base and the J gene end by 4 bases; junction bases not matched to a gene: 15. CDR1 and CDR2 (germline): SGHAT, FQNNGV. CDR3 residues: CASSLGGGKGGSGTEAFF. CDR3 coding DNA: TGTGCCAGCAGCTTAGGGGGGGGAAAAGGGGGCTCGGGCACTGAAGCTTTCTTT. The full variable domain, with the rest looked up from reference TRBV11-2 and TRBJ1-1, is EAGVAQSPRYKIIEKRQSVAFWCNPISGHATLYWYQQILGQGPKLLIQFQNNGVVDDSQLPKDRFSAERLKGVDSTLKIQPAKLEDSAVYLCASSLGGGKGGSGTEAFFGQGTRLTVV.

About this clonotype: One base away lies a much larger clone, so this may be a sequencing read error. In DNA form, the CDR3 reads TGTGCCATAAATGACCGGGAGAAAAACATTCAGTACTTC. This sequence encodes CAINDREKNIQYF. This chain links TRBV28 with TRBJ2-4; TRBD2 might be the D (6 bases). The ends were cut back, 10 bases at V and 4 bases at J, with 14 bases in the middle. The CDR3 has 13 amino acids. Germline assignment: CDR1 MDHEN and CDR2 SYDVKM.

The sample holds many counts of this clonotype. J is TRBJ2-5 and V is TRBV7-2; 8 nucleotides align to TRBD2. The CDR3 runs to 16 residues. Germline V gene sequence: CDR1 SGHTA, CDR2 FQGNSA. J gave up 5 bases and V 3 bases, and 11 bases lay outside the gene matches. The CDR3 loop is CASSFGGRGALETQYF. The CDR3, as DNA: TGTGCCAGCAGCTTCGGCGGGCGGGGGGCCTTGGAGACCCAGTACTTC. Full variable domain (remainder filled in from reference TRBV7-2 and TRBJ2-5): GAGVSQSPSNKVTEKGKDVELRCDPISGHTALYWYRQSLGQGLEFLIYFQGNSAPDKSGLPSDRFSAERTGGSVSTLTIQRTQQEDSAVYLCASSFGGRGALETQYFGPGTRLLVL.

About this clonotype itself: A much bigger clone sits one base away, suggesting this may be a read error. The genes are TRBV7-6 and TRBJ2-1; no reliable D call. Germline lookup yields CDR1 SGHVS and CDR2 FNYEAQ. Deletions cut 1 base from V and 8 bases from J, with 12 bases between. The CDR3 sequence is 14 residues long. CDR3 amino acids: CASSLGNSKDEQFF. CDR3 bases: TGTGCCAGCAGCTTAGGGAATAGTAAGGATGAGCAGTTCTTC.

The rearrangement joins TRBV28 to TRBJ2-7, with 7 bases lining up with TRBD1. Unmatched junction bases numbered 9, after V lost 6 bases and J lost 1 base. The CDR3 is 15 residues long. Germline V gene lookup returns CDR1 MDHEN and CDR2 SYDVKM. The chain's CDR3 is CASSPYEGASYEQYF. The CDR3 coding sequence is TGTGCCAGCAGCCCCTACGAGGGGGCGTCCTACGAGCAGTACTTC.

A few counts support this clonotype. This rearrangement joins TRBV7-2 to TRBJ2-3; TRBD2 aligns across 9 bases. CDR1 SGHTA and CDR2 FQGNSA come from the germline V gene. Trimming removed 2 bases from V and 1 base from J; junction bases left unmatched: 7. The CDR3 sequence is 17 residues long. The CDR3: CASSLQTRTSGTDTQYF. The CDR3 nucleotides are TGTGCCAGCAGCTTACAAACCCGGACTAGCGGCACAGATACGCAGTATTTT.

In its sample, this clonotype was seen a few times. V is TRBV2 and J is TRBJ1-3, with D possibly TRBD1 on 6 matching bases. Germline V gene data show CDR1 as SNHLY and CDR2 as FYNNEI. With 6 bases removed from V and 2 bases from J, the gap between germline ends came to 17 bases. This CDR3 contains 16 residues. DNA for the CDR3: TGTGCCAGCAGCGGCGACCGAACAGGGACTGGAAACACCATATATTTT. It translates to CASSGDRTGTGNTIYF.

This clonotype was observed a handful of times. The rearrangement links TRBV2 to TRBJ2-1; D not certain. Germline V gene sequence: CDR1 SNHLY, CDR2 FYNNEI. CDR3 length: 14 residues. The V gene lost 0 bases and the J gene lost 6 bases, with 9 bases spanning the gap. The CDR3 nucleotides are TGTGCCAGCAGTGAAGCGGGAACCCCCAATGAGCAGTTCTTC. Its protein product is CASSEAGTPNEQFF. Full variable domain (missing parts from reference TRBV2 and TRBJ2-1): EPEVTQTPSHQVTQMGQEVILRCVPISNHLYFYWYRQILGQKVEFLVSFYNNEISEKSEIFDDQFSVERPDGSNFTLKIRSTKLEDSAMYFCASSEAGTPNEQFFGPGTRLTVL.

Turning to this clonotype: At one end the junction does not follow the germline gene, possibly because of a read error. This sequence joins TRBV7-2 and TRBJ2-3, with D possibly TRBD2 on 6 matching bases. This CDR3 region has 13 residues. The germline gives CDR1 SGHTA, CDR2 FQGNSA. DNA for the CDR3: TGTTCCAGCAGCCGGGACTCTGGGGATACGCAGTATTTT. This sequence encodes CSSSRDSGDTQYF.

Worth noting for this clonotype: This may stem from a read error, because a much larger clone lies one nucleotide away. The chain employs TRBV7-2 and TRBJ2-2, with 10 positions matching TRBD2. CDR1 is SGHTA, CDR2 FQGNSA, per germline. The length of the CDR3 is 17 residues. V lost 5 bases, J lost 7 bases, and 13 bases stayed unmatched. CDR3 bases: TGTGCCAGCAGCGGCCGCCAAGCGGGGGGGCCTGGCGGGGAGCTGTTTTTT. Residues: CASSGRQAGGPGGELFF.

The chain combines TRBV2 with TRBJ2-4, with 9 positions matching TRBD1. The J segment lost 0 bases and the V segment lost 7 bases, leaving 7 bases of the junction unmatched. The V gene's germline CDR1 is SNHLY and CDR2 FYNNEI. The CDR3 length is 16 residues. DNA of the CDR3: TGTGCCAGCACCGAACGGGACAGGGTAGCCAAAAACATTCAGTACTTC. Amino acid sequence: CASTERDRVAKNIQYF.

The genes are TRBV6-1 and TRBJ1-6; maybe TRBD1 (5 bases). The germline gives CDR1 MNHNS, CDR2 SASEGT. V was shortened by 6 bases and J by 1 base, with 10 bases between the two germline ends. This CDR3 region has 15 residues. This CDR3 is CASRSGGSYNSPLHF. CDR3 bases: TGTGCCAGCAGGAGTGGGGGATCCTATAATTCACCCCTCCACTTT.

Note on this clonotype: Sequence at one end of the junction differs from germline and may be a read error. This chain joins TRBV4-3 and TRBJ2-7; D is uncertain. This CDR3 comprises 15 residues. Germline assignment: CDR1 LGHNA and CDR2 YSLEER. CDR3 DNA sequence: TGCGCCATCAGCCAAGAACACATCCATTCCTACGAGCCGTACTTC. Amino acid sequence: CAISQEHIHSYEPYF.

This clonotype was seen many times. The genes are TRBV4-3 and TRBJ1-2; D gene ambiguous. The CDR3 is 16 amino acids. Trimming cost V 1 base and J 1 base, with 13 bases left between them. Germline values: CDR1 LGHNA, CDR2 YSLEER. CDR3 coding DNA: TGCGCCAGCAGCCAAGTCGTGGCAGGCAGTAACTATGGCTACACCTTC. It is translated as CASSQVVAGSNYGYTF.

This clonotype has a handful of counts. The chain employs TRBV11-2 and TRBJ1-4, with 9 positions matching TRBD1. CDR3 size: 16 residues. The V segment lost 1 base and the J segment 4 bases; nucleotides outside the gene matches: 4. The germline gives CDR1 SGHAT, CDR2 FQNNGV. The CDR3 reads CASSLGWTGVNEKLFF. The CDR3, as DNA: TGTGCCAGCAGCTTAGGGTGGACAGGGGTTAATGAAAAACTGTTTTTT.

The gene calls are TRBV24-1 and TRBJ2-2; TRBD1 is a possible D gene (6 bases). Germline CDR1 and CDR2: KGHDR and SFDVKD. This CDR3 spans 14 amino acids. V was trimmed by 8 bases and J by 2 bases, leaving 11 bases between them. The CDR3, as DNA: TGTGCCACCAAACGAGGGGGAAACACCGGGGAGCTGTTTTTT. As protein: CATKRGGNTGELFF.

This clonotype was picked up many times. V is TRBV7-2 and J is TRBJ1-4, with D unresolved. Trimming cost V 3 bases and J 5 bases, with 7 bases left between them. The CDR3 covers 13 residues. Germline lookup yields CDR1 SGHTA and CDR2 FQGNSA. The CDR3 reads CASSLRKNEKLFF. DNA of the CDR3: TGTGCCAGCAGCTTGAGAAAGAATGAAAAACTGTTTTTT.

This clonotype was detected many times. The chain combines TRBV7-2 with TRBJ1-3; 7 bases line up with TRBD1. Looked up from germline, CDR1 is SGHTA and CDR2 is FQGNSA. Trimming at V came to 4 bases and at J to 3 bases, leaving 6 bases not matched to a gene. The CDR3 extends over 15 amino acids. The CDR3 protein is CASSSQGYGGNTIYF. CDR3 DNA: TGTGCCAGCAGCTCACAGGGGTATGGTGGAAACACCATATATTTT.

V gene TRBV12-3 or TRBV12-4 combines with J gene TRBJ1-1; tentatively, D is TRBD1 (6 bases). V shed 5 bases and J shed 8 bases, with 12 bases lying between them. This CDR3 region has 12 residues. The CDR3 DNA sequence: TGTGCCAGCAGTGGACTAGGACAGGAAGCTTTCTTT. It is translated as CASSGLGQEAFF.

This clonotype was observed at least ten times. The V and J genes are TRBV7-2 and TRBJ1-5; TRBD1 is a possible D gene (6 bases). Looked up from germline, CDR1 is SGHTA and CDR2 is FQGNSA. The V gene lost 1 base and the J gene lost 7 bases, with 11 bases spanning the gap. The CDR3 spans 14 residues. CDR3 residues: CASSLEQGSQPQHF. CDR3 DNA: TGTGCCAGCAGCTTAGAACAGGGCAGCCAGCCCCAGCATTTT. The full variable domain, with the rest looked up from reference TRBV7-2 and TRBJ1-5, is GAGVSQSPSNKVTEKGKDVELRCDPISGHTALYWYRQSLGQGLEFLIYFQGNSAPDKSGLPSDRFSAERTGGSVSTLTIQRTQQEDSAVYLCASSLEQGSQPQHFGDGTRLSIL.

This chain links TRBV12-3 or TRBV12-4 with TRBJ2-3, with 8 bases matching TRBD2. V gave up 8 bases and J gave up 3 bases; unmatched junction bases: 22. This CDR3 is built from 19 residues. The CDR3 reads CASGPTSVWGGGLTDTQYF. The CDR3, as DNA: TGTGCCAGCGGCCCTACGAGTGTTTGGGGCGGGGGGTTAACAGATACGCAGTATTTT.